This TCR beta chain stems from a study of blood T cell repertoires in COVID-19. Overall study: From T cells, B-cell-depleted T cells, or PBMCs came the material, which was cDNA or gDNA.

Clones were sequenced by immunoSEQ multiplex PCR, and TCRdb holds only the in-frame ones, with some missing. The data contain 200,000 to 300,000 clones, approximately 88% of them seen just once; the ten biggest clones take up under 2.5%. Participants spanned ages roughly 18 to 90 years and resided in about 24 US areas. J lost 5 bases, V lost 4 bases, and 13 bases had no gene match. The CDR3 has 18 residues. Per the germline V gene, CDR1 is MNHNS and CDR2 is SASEGT. The genes are TRBV6-1 and TRBJ2-3; 12 positions agree with TRBD2. Input material: PBMCs or T cells enriched from blood (not recorded which). The receptor's source is a woman aged 40 to 50 with acute COVID-19. The CDR3 DNA is TGTGCCAGCAGTGTGTTAAGGCCTAGCGGGGGGGCGGTAGATACGCAGTATTTT. Protein sequence: CASSVLRPSGGAVDTQYF.